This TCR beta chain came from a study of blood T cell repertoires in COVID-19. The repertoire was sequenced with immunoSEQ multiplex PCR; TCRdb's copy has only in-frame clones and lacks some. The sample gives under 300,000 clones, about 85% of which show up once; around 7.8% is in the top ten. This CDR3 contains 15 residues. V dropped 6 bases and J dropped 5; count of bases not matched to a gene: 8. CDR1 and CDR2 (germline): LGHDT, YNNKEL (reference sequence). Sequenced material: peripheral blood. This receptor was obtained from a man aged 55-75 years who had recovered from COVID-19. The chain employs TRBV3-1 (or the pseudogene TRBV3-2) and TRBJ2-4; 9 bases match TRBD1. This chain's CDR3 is CASSSQGASENIQYF. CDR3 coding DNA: TGTGCCAGCAGTTCACAGGGGGCGAGCGAAAACATTCAGTACTTC.